This TCR beta chain was identified in a study of blood T cell repertoires in COVID-19. Study details: Sources were T cells, B-cell-depleted T cells, or PBMCs; the material itself was cDNA or gDNA.

V lost 4 bases to trimming and J lost 4 bases; unmatched junction nucleotides: 9. The germline V gene encodes CDR1 WNHNN and CDR2 SYGVQD (reference sequence). The CDR3 consists of 17 residues. Under the authors' procedure: Amplification of reference gene primers provided the estimated nucleated cell counts. Here immunoSEQ multiplex PCR was the method, and the copy in TCRdb shows in-frame clones only, minus some. Clone size and the V and J calls come from that table; the DNA yielded D and trimming. This sample has more than 95,000 clones; about 89% occur once, and the top ten carry approximately 3.5%.

The material sequenced was peripheral blood. The chain is built from TRBV10-1 and TRBJ2-2; 10 nucleotides line up with TRBD2. This TCR derives from an older woman with acute or convalescent COVID-19. DNA for the CDR3: TGCGCCAGCAGTGGCCCCAGCCTAGCGGGAGTCACCGGGGAGCTGTTTTTT. This gives the protein CASSGPSLAGVTGELFF.